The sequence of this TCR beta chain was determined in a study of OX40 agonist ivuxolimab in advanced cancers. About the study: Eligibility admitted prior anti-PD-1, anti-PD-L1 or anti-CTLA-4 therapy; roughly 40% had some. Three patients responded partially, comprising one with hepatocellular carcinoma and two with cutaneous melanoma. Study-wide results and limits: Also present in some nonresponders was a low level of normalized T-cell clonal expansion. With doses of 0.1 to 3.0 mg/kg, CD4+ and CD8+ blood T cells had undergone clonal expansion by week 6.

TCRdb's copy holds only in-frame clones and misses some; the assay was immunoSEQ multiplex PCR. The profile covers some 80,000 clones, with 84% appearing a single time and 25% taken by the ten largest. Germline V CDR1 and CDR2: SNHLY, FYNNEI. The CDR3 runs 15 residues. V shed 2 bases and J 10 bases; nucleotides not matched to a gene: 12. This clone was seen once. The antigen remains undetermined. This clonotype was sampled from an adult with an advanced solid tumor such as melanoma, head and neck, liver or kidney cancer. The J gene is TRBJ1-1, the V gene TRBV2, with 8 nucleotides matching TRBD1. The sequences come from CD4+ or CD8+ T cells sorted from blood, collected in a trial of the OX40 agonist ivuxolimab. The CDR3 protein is CASSETGGTAGGAFF. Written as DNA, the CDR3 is TGTGCCAGCAGTGAAACAGGGGGTACCGCCGGTGGAGCTTTCTTT.